These 24 T cell receptor beta chains came from one sample sequenced in a study of T cell clones after liver transplantation. Assay: immunoSEQ multiplex PCR; the TCRdb copy retains only in-frame clones and omits some. The table includes approximately 71,000 clones, more than 85% detected once. Sequenced material: CD4+ T cells from blood, taken approximately 27 months after liver transplant. These receptors were taken from a human patient who received a liver transplant. Some T cells may trace back to the graft donor.

The chain carries TRBV19 and TRBJ1-4; no definite D call. V shed 5 bases and J shed 0 bases, with 10 bases lying between them. The CDR3 has 15 residues. Germline V gene data show CDR1 as LNHDA and CDR2 as SQIVND (reference sequence). The CDR3, as DNA: TGTGCCAGTAGTTCAGGAGGCGCAACTAATGAAAAACTGTTTTTT. This translates into CASSSGGATNEKLFF.

This sequence joins TRBV5-1 and TRBJ2-7; 10 bases line up with TRBD1. Germline V gene sequence: CDR1 SGHRS, CDR2 YFSETQ. The J segment lost 6 bases and the V segment lost 4 bases, leaving 7 bases of the junction unmatched. The CDR3 totals 14 residues. This CDR3 reads CASSTWDRGIEQYF. CDR3 DNA: TGCGCCAGCAGCACCTGGGACAGGGGAATCGAGCAGTACTTC.

This chain links TRBV6-5 with TRBJ1-3, with D hard to call. The CDR3 has 15 residues. From germline, CDR1 is MNHEY and CDR2 SVGAGI. V gave up 2 bases and J gave up 2 bases, with 10 bases separating them. DNA of the CDR3: TGTGCCAGCAGTTACGGGCAGCTGGCTGGAAACACCATATATTTT. Protein: CASSYGQLAGNTIYF.

This chain links TRBV7-2 with TRBJ1-5; no clear D gene. Germline V gene sequence: CDR1 SGHTA, CDR2 FQGNSA. The CDR3 covers 13 residues. Between the trimmed V and J ends, which lost 5 bases and 5 bases, there was a span of 10 bases. The CDR3 DNA reads TGTGCCAGCAGCGCCGGGTTTGATCAGCCCCAGCATTTT. Encoded protein: CASSAGFDQPQHF.

The chain's CDR3 is CASSLRRLAGGINEQFF. CDR3 coding DNA: TGTGCCAGCAGCTTAAGACGGCTAGCGGGAGGTATAAATGAGCAGTTCTTC. V gene TRBV7-2 combines with J gene TRBJ2-1, with TRBD2 identical over 11 bases. CDR3 length: 17 residues. Germline V gives CDR1 SGHTA, CDR2 FQGNSA. Trimming removed 2 bases from V and 7 bases from J; junction bases left unmatched: 10.

The gene calls are TRBV2 and TRBJ1-5; D unclear. Germline V gene data show CDR1 as SNHLY and CDR2 as FYNNEI. V dropped 2 bases and J dropped 7 bases, with 9 bases sitting between them. The CDR3 runs to 13 residues. Here the CDR3 DNA reads TGTGCCAGCAGTGAAAGGGAAGGGCAGCCCCAGCATTTT. The encoded protein is CASSEREGQPQHF.

The chain employs TRBV5-1 and TRBJ1-1; TRBD1 might be the D (6 bases). The length of the CDR3 is 14 residues. Germline V gene sequence: CDR1 SGHRS, CDR2 YFSETQ. V was shortened by 4 bases and J by 2 bases, with 12 bases between the two germline ends. CDR3 bases: TGCGCCAGCAGCCCCGGGACATTTAACACTGAAGCTTTCTTT. Translation: CASSPGTFNTEAFF. Using reference TRBV5-1 and TRBJ1-1 for the parts outside the CDR3, the full variable domain is KAGVTQTPRYLIKTRGQQVTLSCSPISGHRSVSWYQQTPGQGLQFLFEYFSETQRNKGNFPGRFSGRQFSNSRSEMNVSTLELGDSALYLCASSPGTFNTEAFFGQGTRLTVV.

This chain connects TRBV7-2 to TRBJ2-7; 11 bases match TRBD2. Germline-derived CDR1 and CDR2 are SGHTA and FQGNSA. CDR3 length: 15 amino acids. V lost 4 bases and J lost 4; bases outside the gene matches: 6. The CDR3 bases are TGTGCCAGCAGCTCGCCGGGACTAGCGGTATACGAGCAGTACTTC. Protein product: CASSSPGLAVYEQYF.

This clone was observed a single time. The chain carries TRBV6-1 and TRBJ2-5, with D possibly matching TRBD1 (5 bases). Gene TRBJ2-7 matches the end of the DNA better, so the J call may be wrong. The CDR3 length is 14 residues. Germline V CDR1 and CDR2: MNHNS, SASEGT. The CDR3 spells CASSEAQGPYEQYF. For the CDR3, the DNA is TGTGCCAGCAGTGAAGCGCAGGGCCCCTACGAGCAGTACTTC.

V gene TRBV5-1 combines with J gene TRBJ1-4; possible D gene TRBD1, 5 bases. This CDR3 is built from 16 residues. Germline V CDR1 and CDR2: SGHRS, YFSETQ. With 2 bases removed from V and 4 bases from J, the gap between germline ends came to 15 bases. The CDR3 here is CASSLNPGLSNEKLFF. The DNA of the CDR3 is TGCGCCAGCAGCTTAAACCCGGGACTGAGTAATGAAAAACTGTTTTTT.

The chain recombines TRBV27 with TRBJ1-2; a possible D gene is TRBD1 (6 bases). V gave up 11 bases and J gave up 7 bases, with 17 bases separating them. The CDR3 sequence is 12 residues long. The germline V gene encodes CDR1 MNHEY and CDR2 SMNVEV (reference sequence). CDR3 coding DNA: TGTGCCGCACGAGGGGGAGGGGGTGGCTACACCTTC. As protein: CAARGGGGGYTF.

V usage is TRBV6-6 and J usage is TRBJ1-5; D call uncertain. Germline loops: CDR1 MNHNY, CDR2 SVGAGI (reference sequence). V lost 7 bases, J lost 4 bases, and 14 bases lay in between. This CDR3 is built from 14 residues. The CDR3 DNA is TGTGCCAGCACCTCCAACACGGGGAATCAGCCCCAGCATTTT. Translation gives CASTSNTGNQPQHF.

The V call is TRBV18, the J call TRBJ2-7; 7 bases line up with TRBD1. After removal of 8 bases from V and 7 bases from J, the junction contained 11 bases not matched to a gene. The CDR3 covers 13 residues. Germline lookup yields CDR1 KGHSH and CDR2 LQKENI. The CDR3 DNA reads TGTGCCAGCCAACAGGGGCGCTACGGGGAGCAGTACTTC. Encoded protein: CASQQGRYGEQYF.

This chain joins TRBV7-2 and TRBJ2-4; no firm D call. With 1 base removed from V and 6 bases from J, the gap between germline ends came to 7 bases. This CDR3 comprises 13 residues. Per the germline V gene, CDR1 is SGHTA and CDR2 is FQGNSA. The DNA for the CDR3 is TGTGCCAGCAGCTTAGAGCACTCAAACATTCAGTACTTC. The encoded protein is CASSLEHSNIQYF.

This chain links TRBV30 with TRBJ2-1, with D tentatively TRBD1 or TRBD2 (7 bases each). This CDR3 region has 15 residues. Germline lookup yields CDR1 GTSNPN and CDR2 SVGIG (reference sequence). V was shortened by 8 bases and J by 9 bases, with 26 bases between the two germline ends. The CDR3 is CARGTESDERGEQFF. The CDR3 DNA sequence: TGTGCCCGAGGGACAGAATCGGACGAGCGGGGTGAGCAGTTCTTC.

This clone was seen once. The rearrangement links TRBV7-3 to TRBJ2-2; TRBD2 matches at 11 bases. The V gene end was trimmed by 5 bases and the J gene end by 8 bases; junction bases not matched to a gene: 10. CDR3 length: 16 residues. Germline CDR1 and CDR2: SGHTA and FQGTGA. The CDR3 sequence: CASSPTRLAGSGELFF. The DNA of the CDR3 is TGTGCCAGCAGCCCGACAAGACTAGCGGGATCGGGGGAGCTGTTTTTT.

The chain recombines TRBV28 with TRBJ2-1; TRBD2 agrees at 8 bases. This CDR3 is 16 amino acids long. Germline-derived CDR1 and CDR2 are MDHEN and SYDVKM. Trimming took 4 bases from V and 3 from J; bases not matched to a gene: 8. CDR3 DNA sequence: TGTGCCAGCAGTTCCCTCCTAGCGGGCCTCTACAATGAGCAGTTCTTC. This sequence encodes CASSSLLAGLYNEQFF.

The V and J genes are TRBV6-1 and TRBJ2-1, with D tentatively TRBD2 (6 bases). The V gene lost 1 base and the J gene lost 5 bases, with 12 bases spanning the gap. The CDR3 consists of 15 residues. Per germline, CDR1 MNHNS and CDR2 SASEGT. The CDR3 DNA follows: TGTGCCAGCAGTGAAGGGGGGGATAGGGACAATGAGCAGTTCTTC. Residues: CASSEGGDRDNEQFF.

The CDR3 region has the DNA TGTGCCAGCAGTCCTGGGGCGAGCTATGGCTACACCTTC. Encoded protein: CASSPGASYGYTF. This chain uses TRBV2 with TRBJ1-2, with D possibly being TRBD1 (5 bases). Trimming took off 5 bases at V and 4 bases at J, with 11 bases between the two ends. The CDR3 sequence is 13 residues long. Germline lookup yields CDR1 SNHLY and CDR2 FYNNEI.

This clone came up a few times. The chain recombines TRBV21-1 with TRBJ2-5; the table's TRBD2 call for D was not verified on the DNA. TRBV21-1 is noted as a pseudogene. The CDR3 totals 16 residues. The CDR3 bases are TGTGCCAGCAGCAAAGCGCTTTCGACTGCTCAAGAGACCCAGTACTTC. This gives the protein CASSKALSTAQETQYF.

The V call is TRBV7-2, the J call TRBJ2-7, with D unresolved. Germline CDR1 reads SGHTA; CDR2 reads FQGNSA. Between the trimmed V and J ends, which lost 1 base and 0 bases, there was a span of 7 bases. CDR3 length: 14 residues. The CDR3 spells CASSLDPASYEQYF. Here the CDR3 DNA reads TGTGCCAGCAGCTTAGATCCAGCCTCCTACGAGCAGTACTTC.

In the case of this clone: Other DNA sequences in the same sample also yield this CDR3. The rearrangement uses TRBV7-2 and TRBJ1-5; D gene unclear. The CDR3 extends over 14 amino acids. Trimming pared 1 base from V and 3 bases from J, leaving 7 bases between. From germline, CDR1 is SGHTA and CDR2 FQGNSA. The CDR3 coding sequence is TGTGCCAGCAGCTTAGGACCTTCCAATCAGCCCCAGCATTTT. Its translation is CASSLGPSNQPQHF.

Concerning this clone itself: At one of its ends the junction is not consistent with the germline gene, which may arise from a read error. The chain uses TRBV10-1 and TRBJ2-1, with 10 bases aligning to TRBD1. CDR1 is WNHNN, CDR2 SYGVQD, per germline (reference sequence). CDR3 length equals 17 residues. The CDR3 loop is CASSDIRDRQGANAQFF. The DNA of the CDR3 is TGCGCCAGCAGCGACATAAGGGACAGACAGGGGGCAAATGCGCAGTTCTTC.

This chain connects TRBV5-1 to TRBJ2-7; D unresolved. CDR3 size: 14 residues. Germline CDR1 SGHRS, CDR2 YFSETQ. V was cut by 2 bases and J by 0 bases, with 9 bases left in between. Here the CDR3 reads CASSFGPTSYEQYF. CDR3 nucleotide sequence: TGCGCCAGCAGCTTCGGACCGACCTCCTACGAGCAGTACTTC.